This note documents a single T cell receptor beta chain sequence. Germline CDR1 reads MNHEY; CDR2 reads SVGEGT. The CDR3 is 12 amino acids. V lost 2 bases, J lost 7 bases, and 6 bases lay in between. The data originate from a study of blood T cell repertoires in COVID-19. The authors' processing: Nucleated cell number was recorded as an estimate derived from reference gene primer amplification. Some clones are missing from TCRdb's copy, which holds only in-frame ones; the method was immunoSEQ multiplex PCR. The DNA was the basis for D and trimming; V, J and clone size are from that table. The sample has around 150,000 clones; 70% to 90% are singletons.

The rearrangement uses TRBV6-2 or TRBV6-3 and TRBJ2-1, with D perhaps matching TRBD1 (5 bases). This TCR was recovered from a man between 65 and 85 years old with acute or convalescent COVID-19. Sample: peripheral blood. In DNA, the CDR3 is TGTGCCAGCAGTTACAGGGGAAATGAGCAGTTCTTC. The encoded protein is CASSYRGNEQFF.